This TCR beta chain appears in the sequencing data of a study of technical replicates of blood from four donors. Per germline, CDR1 SGHRS and CDR2 YFSETQ. Trimming took off 1 base at V and 1 base at J, with 6 bases between the two ends. The CDR3 is made up of 14 amino acids. The assay was immunoSEQ multiplex PCR, and TCRdb's table has in-frame clones only and misses some. This sample has approximately 13,000 clones, with around 85% found just once. The TCR comes from a human donor in good health. The sample comprised PBMCs. The chain joins TRBV5-1 to TRBJ1-3; D gene uncertain. Here the CDR3 DNA reads TGCGCCAGCAGCTTGCGGGAATCTGGAAACACCATATATTTT. It yields the protein CASSLRESGNTIYF.